These 27 T cell receptor beta chains share one sample of origin, sequenced in a study of cytomegalovirus exposure and HLA in healthy donors. The PCR was carried out with 60 Vbeta primers and 13 Jbeta primers. Method: immunoSEQ multiplex PCR; TCRdb's copy keeps in-frame clones and lacks some. Among around 190,000 clones listed, around 77% were seen once. Sequences were obtained from PBMCs. These receptors came from a woman in her twenties or thirties in good health and CMV-seronegative.

The chain couples TRBV28 to TRBJ1-5; the D gene is possibly TRBD1 (6 bases). The CDR3 extends over 14 amino acids. V was trimmed by 4 bases and J by 7 bases, leaving 14 bases between them. CDR1 MDHEN and CDR2 SYDVKM come from the germline V gene. The CDR3 reads CASSSFRGRQPQHF. The CDR3 region has the DNA TGTGCCAGCAGTTCATTCAGGGGTAGGCAGCCCCAGCATTTT.

This clone was picked up one time. The chain recombines TRBV9 with TRBJ2-5, with a tentative D call TRBD2 (5 bases). The CDR3 contains 14 residues. The V gene lost 7 bases and the J gene lost 3 bases, with 16 bases spanning the gap. CDR1 and CDR2 from the germline V gene are SGDLS and YYNGEE. The CDR3 DNA follows: TGTGCCAGCGCCCCCGGGCCGACTAAAGAGACCCAGTACTTC. Protein product: CASAPGPTKETQYF. Filled out from reference TRBV9 and TRBJ2-5, the complete variable domain reads DSGVTQTPKHLITATGQRVTLRCSPRSGDLSVYWYQQSLDQGLQFLIQYYNGEERAKGNILERFSAQQFPDLHSELNLSSLELGDSALYFCASAPGPTKETQYFGPGTRLLVL.

Notes on this clone: Other DNA sequences in this sample translate to the same CDR3. The gene calls are TRBV7-9 and TRBJ1-1, with D hard to call. Trimming removed 2 bases from V and 0 bases from J, with 4 bases in between. CDR3 length: 13 residues. CDR1 SEHNR and CDR2 FQNEAQ come from the germline V gene (reference sequence). The CDR3 loop is CASSLYMNTEAFF. The CDR3, as DNA: TGTGCCAGCAGCTTATACATGAACACTGAAGCTTTCTTT.

The chain carries TRBV5-6 and TRBJ2-5; weak D call: TRBD1 (6 bases). Per germline, CDR1 SGHDT and CDR2 YYEEEE. Trimming removed 1 base at V and 1 base at J, with 8 bases between. The CDR3 has 14 amino acids. The CDR3 loop is CASSLHRVQETQYF. In nucleotides, the CDR3 is TGTGCCAGCAGCTTGCACAGGGTCCAAGAGACCCAGTACTTC.

V gene TRBV1 combines with J gene TRBJ2-7; TRBD2 is taken as the D call from the table, unchecked against the DNA. TRBV1 is a known pseudogene. This CDR3 contains 13 residues. The CDR3 region is CTSSQVRSYEQYF. The CDR3 DNA reads TGCACCAGCAGCCAAGTACGGTCCTACGAGCAGTACTTC.

V is TRBV7-2 and J is TRBJ2-5; D possibly corresponds to TRBD2 (5 bases). Per the germline V gene, CDR1 is SGHTA and CDR2 is FQGNSA. V lost 4 bases and J lost 5, with 11 bases in between. The CDR3 has 13 residues. DNA for the CDR3: TGTGCCAGCAGCTCCGGGGAACGGGAGACCCAGTACTTC. Translating gives CASSSGERETQYF.

The V and J genes are TRBV10-3 and TRBJ1-1; TRBD1 matches at 8 bases. The CDR3 is 11 residues long. Trimming removed 10 bases from V and 7 bases from J; junction bases left unmatched: 5. Germline-derived CDR1 and CDR2 are ENHRY and SYGVKD. This chain's CDR3 is CATGGTGEAFF. The DNA for the CDR3 is TGTGCCACCGGGGGGACAGGTGAAGCTTTCTTT.

In this sample, this clone turned up once. This rearrangement joins TRBV5-1 to TRBJ2-1, with 7 bases fitting TRBD1. CDR3 length equals 17 residues. Trimming removed 4 bases from V and 5 bases from J; junction bases left unmatched: 15. Germline lookup yields CDR1 SGHRS and CDR2 YFSETQ. DNA for the CDR3: TGCGCCAGCAGCAGCGGACAGGCCGGGACCCACGACAATGAGCAGTTCTTC. This gives the protein CASSSGQAGTHDNEQFF.

The genes are TRBV15 and TRBJ2-6; possible D gene TRBD2, 6 bases. Germline loops: CDR1 LNHNV, CDR2 YYDKDF (reference sequence). V lost 11 bases, J lost 4 bases, and 15 bases lay in between. The CDR3 has 14 residues. CDR3 in amino acids: CAAGPSGGANVLTF. CDR3 nucleotide sequence: TGTGCCGCGGGGCCCTCGGGAGGGGCCAACGTCCTGACTTTC.

The V gene is TRBV5-4, the J gene TRBJ2-5, with no clear D. CDR3 length equals 13 residues. Germline CDR1 SGHNT, CDR2 YYREEE (reference sequence). Trimming pared 0 bases from V and 1 base from J, leaving 4 bases between. This chain's CDR3 is CASSLVSQETQYF. The CDR3 DNA reads as TGTGCCAGCAGCTTGGTCTCCCAAGAGACCCAGTACTTC.

This sequence joins TRBV6-5 and TRBJ1-1, with D uncertain. The germline V gene has CDR1 MNHEY and CDR2 SVGAGI. V was cut by 10 bases and J by 0 bases, with 12 bases left in between. CDR3 length: 13 residues. The CDR3 DNA reads as TGTGCCACTTCAGACAATTTGAACACTGAAGCTTTCTTT. Encoded protein: CATSDNLNTEAFF.

The chain joins TRBV21-1 to TRBJ2-5; the table's D call of TRBD1 was not tested on the DNA. TRBV21-1 is a recognized pseudogene. This CDR3 contains 24 residues. CDR3 nucleotide sequence: TGTGCCAGCAGCAAAGCCGTTGCTTTTGCCGTAGGACAATGGACAGTTTCTCCCATCGAGACCCAGTACTTC. It is translated as CASSKAVAFAVGQWTVSPIETQYF.

The chain uses TRBV5-1 and TRBJ2-3, with a possible D match to TRBD2 (6 bases). Trimming removed 1 base at V and 0 bases at J, with 12 bases between. The length of the CDR3 is 16 residues. The germline V gene encodes CDR1 SGHRS and CDR2 YFSETQ. CDR3 nucleotide sequence: TGCGCCAGCAGCTTGTTTTCGGGAGAGAGCACAGATACGCAGTATTTT. Translated: CASSLFSGESTDTQYF.

This clone was observed a single time. The chain combines TRBV5-1 with TRBJ2-1; 10 positions agree with TRBD1. Germline CDR1 is SGHRS and CDR2 is YFSETQ. This CDR3 spans 15 amino acids. J was trimmed by 5 bases and V by 4 bases; bases with no gene match: 6. The CDR3 sequence is CASSRPGQGHNEQFF. CDR3 nucleotide sequence: TGCGCCAGCAGCAGACCGGGACAGGGGCACAATGAGCAGTTCTTC.

J is TRBJ2-1 and V is TRBV7-6, with D perhaps matching TRBD2 (6 bases). Looked up from germline, CDR1 is SGHVS and CDR2 is FNYEAQ. The CDR3 is 15 amino acids. The V gene lost 5 bases and the J gene lost 2 bases, with 13 bases spanning the gap. CDR3 sequence: CASSPRLGPYNEQFF. The DNA for the CDR3 is TGTGCCAGCAGCCCCCGACTAGGCCCCTACAATGAGCAGTTCTTC.

The chain is built from TRBV10-3 and TRBJ1-1; 11 positions agree with TRBD1. Germline-derived CDR1 and CDR2 are ENHRY and SYGVKD. V shed 6 bases and J 4 bases; nucleotides not matched to a gene: 4. This CDR3 region has 14 residues. The CDR3 DNA follows: TGTGCCATCAGGCTGGGACAGGGGGTCACTGAAGCTTTCTTT. This sequence encodes CAIRLGQGVTEAFF.

V is TRBV30 and J is TRBJ2-5; 7 positions match TRBD1. V was clipped by 5 bases and J by 0 bases; unmatched bases: 6. The germline V gene encodes CDR1 GTSNPN and CDR2 SVGIG (reference sequence). The CDR3 is made up of 14 amino acids. CDR3 sequence: CAWDPGQHQETQYF. The CDR3 DNA is TGTGCCTGGGATCCGGGACAGCACCAAGAGACCCAGTACTTC.

This chain uses TRBV5-1 with TRBJ2-7; 8 nucleotides align to TRBD1. CDR1 and CDR2 from the germline V gene are SGHRS and YFSETQ. Losses at the gene ends were 4 bases for V and 3 bases for J; bases not matched to a gene: 6. This CDR3 has 14 amino acids. As DNA, the CDR3 is TGCGCCAGCAGCACACAGGGGGAAGGCTACGAGCAGTACTTC. Translation gives CASSTQGEGYEQYF.

The chain has TRBV2 and TRBJ1-1; tentative D call: TRBD1 (5 bases). The V end was cut by 8 bases, the J end by 6 bases, with 7 bases between. The CDR3 consists of 10 residues. Per germline, CDR1 SNHLY and CDR2 FYNNEI. The CDR3 spells CASGAPEAFF. The CDR3 coding sequence is TGTGCCAGCGGGGCCCCTGAAGCTTTCTTT. The entire variable domain, with the rest obtained from reference TRBV2 and TRBJ1-1, is as follows: EPEVTQTPSHQVTQMGQEVILRCVPISNHLYFYWYRQILGQKVEFLVSFYNNEISEKSEIFDDQFSVERPDGSNFTLKIRSTKLEDSAMYFCASGAPEAFFGQGTRLTVV.

This rearrangement joins TRBV7-2 to TRBJ2-7; no firm D call. Germline V gene sequence: CDR1 SGHTA, CDR2 FQGNSA. The CDR3 extends over 14 amino acids. Trimming left V 4 bases short and J 4 bases short, with 14 bases between. CDR3 sequence (DNA): TGTGCCAGCAGCTCCGCCCGACTCGGATACGAGCAGTACTTC. Protein sequence: CASSSARLGYEQYF.

V usage is TRBV7-9 and J usage is TRBJ1-6; TRBD1 matches 7 bases. The V gene end was trimmed by 4 bases and the J gene end by 8 bases; junction bases not matched to a gene: 8. CDR3 length: 15 residues. Germline CDR1 and CDR2: SEHNR and FQNEAQ (reference sequence). The CDR3 loop reads CASSSWTGKHSPLHF. The CDR3 DNA reads as TGTGCCAGCAGCTCGTGGACAGGAAAGCATTCACCCCTCCACTTT.

J is TRBJ1-2 and V is TRBV19; D may be TRBD1 (6 bases). This CDR3 has 13 residues. Germline lookup yields CDR1 LNHDA and CDR2 SQIVND (reference sequence). Trimming removed 3 bases at V and 2 bases at J, with 7 bases between. CDR3 nucleotide sequence: TGTGCCAGTAGTATCGGGACAAACTATGGCTACACCTTC. Translating gives CASSIGTNYGYTF.

The chain carries TRBV5-1 and TRBJ2-2, with 9 bases aligning to TRBD1. V lost 2 bases and J lost 4; bases outside the gene matches: 6. Germline CDR1 reads SGHRS; CDR2 reads YFSETQ. The CDR3 length is 16 residues. In DNA, the CDR3 is TGCGCCAGCAGCTTCAACAGGGGGCAGGGCACCGGGGAGCTGTTTTTT. Translation gives CASSFNRGQGTGELFF.

The gene calls are TRBV5-6 and TRBJ2-5; tentative D call: TRBD1 (6 bases). Germline assignment: CDR1 SGHDT and CDR2 YYEEEE. V dropped 0 bases and J dropped 5 bases, with 11 bases sitting between them. CDR3 length equals 14 residues. CDR3 in amino acids: CASSLDRVEETQYF. Written as DNA, the CDR3 is TGTGCCAGCAGCTTGGACAGGGTGGAGGAGACCCAGTACTTC.

The V and J genes are TRBV5-1 and TRBJ2-5; possible D gene TRBD2, 6 bases. The V end was cut by 0 bases, the J end by 5 bases, with 14 bases between. Germline V CDR1 and CDR2: SGHRS, YFSETQ. This CDR3 comprises 15 residues. The CDR3 DNA reads TGCGCCAGCAGCTTGGGAACGGGAGCGGATGAGACCCAGTACTTC. Its protein product is CASSLGTGADETQYF.

The V call is TRBV30, the J call TRBJ1-2, with 7 bases that match TRBD1. With 3 bases clipped from V and 3 bases from J, the junction kept 4 bases outside the gene matches. Looked up from germline, CDR1 is GTSNPN and CDR2 is SVGIG (reference sequence). The CDR3 sequence is 13 residues long. The CDR3 DNA follows: TGTGCCTGGAGAGACGACAGGGACTATGGCTACACCTTC. Its translation: CAWRDDRDYGYTF.

This clone has more than one count but fewer than ten. The V and J genes are TRBV7-9 and TRBJ1-5; 7 bases map to TRBD1. The length of the CDR3 is 17 residues. Trimming at V came to 4 bases and at J to 1 base, leaving 10 bases not matched to a gene. CDR1 SEHNR and CDR2 FQNEAQ come from the germline V gene (reference sequence). This CDR3 reads CASSSETGLLSNQPQHF. CDR3 in DNA: TGTGCCAGCAGCTCCGAGACAGGGCTATTGAGCAATCAGCCCCAGCATTTT. The whole variable domain, remainder taken from reference TRBV7-9 and TRBJ1-5, is DTGVSQNPRHKITKRGQNVTFRCDPISEHNRLYWYRQTLGQGPEFLTYFQNEAQLEKSRLLSDRFSAERPKGSFSTLEIQRTEQGDSAMYLCASSSETGLLSNQPQHFGDGTRLSIL.